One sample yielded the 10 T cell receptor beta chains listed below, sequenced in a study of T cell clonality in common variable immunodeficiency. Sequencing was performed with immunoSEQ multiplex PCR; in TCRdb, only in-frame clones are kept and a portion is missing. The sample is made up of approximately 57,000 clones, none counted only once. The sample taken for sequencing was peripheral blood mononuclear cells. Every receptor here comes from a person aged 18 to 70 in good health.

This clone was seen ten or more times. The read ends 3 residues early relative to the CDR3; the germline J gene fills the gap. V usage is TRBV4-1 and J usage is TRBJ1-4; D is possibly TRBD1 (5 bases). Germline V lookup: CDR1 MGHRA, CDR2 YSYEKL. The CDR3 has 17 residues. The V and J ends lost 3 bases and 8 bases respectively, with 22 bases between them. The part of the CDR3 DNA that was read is TGCGCCAGCAGCCACTTCCCTAGGATGGGGCGGAGAGAAAAA. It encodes CASSHFPRMGRREK. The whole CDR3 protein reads CASSHFPRMGRREKLFF.

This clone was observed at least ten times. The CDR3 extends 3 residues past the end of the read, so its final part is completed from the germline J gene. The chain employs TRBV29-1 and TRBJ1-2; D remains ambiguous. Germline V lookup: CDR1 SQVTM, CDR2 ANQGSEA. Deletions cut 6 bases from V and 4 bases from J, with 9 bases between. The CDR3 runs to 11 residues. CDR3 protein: CSVRVAYGYTF. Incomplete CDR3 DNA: TGCAGCGTAAGGGTGGCCTATGGC.

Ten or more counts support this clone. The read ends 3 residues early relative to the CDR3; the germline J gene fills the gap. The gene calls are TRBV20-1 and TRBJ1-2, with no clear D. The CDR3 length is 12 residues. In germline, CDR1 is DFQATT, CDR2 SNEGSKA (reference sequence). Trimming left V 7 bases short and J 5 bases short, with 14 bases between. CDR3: CSVLEGKYGYTF. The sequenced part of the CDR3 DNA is TGCAGTGTTTTGGAGGGCAAATATGGC.

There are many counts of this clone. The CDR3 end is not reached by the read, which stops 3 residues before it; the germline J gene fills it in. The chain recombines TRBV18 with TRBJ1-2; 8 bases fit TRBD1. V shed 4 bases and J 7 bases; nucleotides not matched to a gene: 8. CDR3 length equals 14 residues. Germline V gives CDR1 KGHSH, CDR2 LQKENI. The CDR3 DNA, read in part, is TGTGCCAGCTCACTTGGGACAGGTTTCAGTGGC. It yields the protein CASSLGTGFSG. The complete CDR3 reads CASSLGTGFSGYTF. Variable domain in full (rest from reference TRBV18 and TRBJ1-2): NAGVMQNPRHLVRRRGQEARLRCSPMKGHSHVYWYRQLPEEGLKFMVYLQKENIIDESGMPKERFSAEFPKEGPSILRIQQVVRGDSAAYFCASSLGTGFSGYTFGSGTRLTVV.

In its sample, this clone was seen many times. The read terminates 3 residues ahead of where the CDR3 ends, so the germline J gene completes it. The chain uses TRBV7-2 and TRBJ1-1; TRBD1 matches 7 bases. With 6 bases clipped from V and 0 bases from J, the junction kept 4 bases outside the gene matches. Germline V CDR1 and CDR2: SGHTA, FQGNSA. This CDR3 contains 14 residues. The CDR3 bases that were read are TGTGCCAGCAGGCGACAGGGAATGAACACTGAA. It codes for CASRRQGMNTE. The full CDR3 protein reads CASRRQGMNTEAFF.

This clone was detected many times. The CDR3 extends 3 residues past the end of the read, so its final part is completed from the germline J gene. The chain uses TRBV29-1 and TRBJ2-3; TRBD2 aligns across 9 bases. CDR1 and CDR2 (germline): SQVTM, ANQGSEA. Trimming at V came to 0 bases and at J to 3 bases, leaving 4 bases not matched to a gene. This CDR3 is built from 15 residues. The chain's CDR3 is CSVEDPGLATDTQYF. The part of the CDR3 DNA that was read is TGCAGCGTTGAAGACCCGGGACTAGCAACAGATACG.

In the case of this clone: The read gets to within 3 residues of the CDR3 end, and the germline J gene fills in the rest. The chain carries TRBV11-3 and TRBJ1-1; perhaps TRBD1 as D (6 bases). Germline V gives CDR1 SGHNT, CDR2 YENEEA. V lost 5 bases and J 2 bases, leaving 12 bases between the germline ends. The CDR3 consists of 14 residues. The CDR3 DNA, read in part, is TGTGCCAGCAGCACAGGACAGCCTAACACTGAA. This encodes CASSTGQPNTE. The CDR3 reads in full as CASSTGQPNTEAFF.

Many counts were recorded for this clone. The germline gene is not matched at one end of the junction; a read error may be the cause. The CDR3 DNA, read in part, is TGCGCCAGCAGCCAAGTAGCGGGGGAGTCCTACAATGAG. It translates to CASSQVAGESYNE. The whole CDR3 protein is CASSQVAGESYNEQFF. V usage is TRBV4-2 and J usage is TRBJ2-1; 9 bases align to TRBD2. The read falls 3 residues short of the CDR3 end, and the missing part is taken from the germline J gene. This CDR3 is 16 amino acids long. Germline V gene data show CDR1 as LGHNA and CDR2 as YNFKEQ.

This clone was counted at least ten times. CDR3 in amino acids: CASSPRGGEVNTEAFF. The CDR3 bases that were read are TGCGCCAGCAGCCCCCGGGGGGGCGAGGTGAACACTGAA. The gene calls are TRBV5-1 and TRBJ1-1; possibly TRBD1 for D (6 bases). The read stops 3 residues short of the end of the CDR3; the missing end is completed from the germline J gene. Germline V gives CDR1 SGHRS, CDR2 YFSETQ. The V and J ends lost 4 bases and 0 bases respectively, with 16 bases between them. This CDR3 contains 16 residues.

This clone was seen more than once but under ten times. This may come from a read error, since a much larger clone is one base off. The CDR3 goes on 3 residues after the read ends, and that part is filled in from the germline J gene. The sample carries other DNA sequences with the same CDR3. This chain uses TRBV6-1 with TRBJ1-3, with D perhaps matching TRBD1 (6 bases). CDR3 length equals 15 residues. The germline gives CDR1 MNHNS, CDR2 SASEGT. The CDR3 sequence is CASSGGRGSGNTIYF. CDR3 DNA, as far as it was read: TGTGCCAGCAGTGGCGGCAGGGGCTCTGGAAACACG.